The 27 T cell receptor beta chains below were found in one sample sequenced in a study of blood T cells in healthy people across ages. PCR was performed a second time for about 7 to 11 cycles using a sample-barcoded 5' primer and a J-beta primer mix. TCRdb re-analysed the 5' RACE reads in MiXCR, keeping a single row per CDR3 protein. The sample includes roughly 1,500,000 distinct CDR3 sequences, around two fifths of them seen just once. The sample was blood. These receptors all stem from a woman between 18 and 29 years old in good health.

This clonotype was seen a handful of times. V usage is TRBV25-1 and J usage is TRBJ1-2, with 10 bases that match TRBD1. Trimming cost V 1 base and J 6 bases; bases outside gene matches: 8. This CDR3 spans 16 amino acids. Germline loops: CDR1 MGHDK, CDR2 SYGVNS. CDR3 residues: CASSELTLGTGDGYTF. In nucleotides, the CDR3 is TGTGCCAGCAGTGAATTGACCCTCGGGACAGGGGATGGCTACACCTTC.

The chain is built from TRBV13 and TRBJ2-7; D call uncertain. This CDR3 is built from 18 residues. Looked up from germline, CDR1 is PRHDT and CDR2 is FYEKMQ (reference sequence). V was shortened by 0 bases and J by 2 bases, with 20 bases between the two germline ends. The CDR3, as DNA: TGTGCCAGCAGCTTAGGGCCCCAAAACCCAAACCTTGCCTACGAGCAGTACTTC. The encoded protein is CASSLGPQNPNLAYEQYF.

The CDR3 region has the DNA TGCAGCGTTGGGCCTAGCGGGGGGGCAAGGAATGAGCAGTTCTTC. It codes for CSVGPSGGARNEQFF. The gene calls are TRBV29-1 and TRBJ2-1, with 12 bases matching TRBD2. The CDR3 is made up of 15 amino acids. Germline V gene data show CDR1 as SQVTM and CDR2 as ANQGSEA. Trimming at V came to 4 bases and at J to 7 bases, leaving 8 bases not matched to a gene.

The chain links TRBV10-3 to TRBJ1-2, with a tentative D call TRBD1 (6 bases). Germline lookup yields CDR1 ENHRY and CDR2 SYGVKD. The CDR3 covers 13 residues. Trimming shortened V by 10 bases and J by 6 bases, and 18 bases separated the two germline ends. DNA of the CDR3: TGTGCCACGGAGGTGGGGGCCGGTGATGGCTACACCTTC. This gives the protein CATEVGAGDGYTF.

This clonotype was seen a handful of times. The chain recombines TRBV5-5 with TRBJ1-2; D gene ambiguous. Germline assignment: CDR1 SGHKS and CDR2 YYEKEE (reference sequence). V lost 0 bases and J 7 bases, leaving 13 bases between the germline ends. The CDR3 has 14 amino acids. The CDR3 sequence is CASSLAGGGRGYTF. The CDR3 nucleotides read TGTGCCAGCAGCTTGGCCGGTGGCGGACGTGGCTACACCTTC.

This clonotype was seen a handful of times. The V gene is TRBV28, the J gene TRBJ2-7; D uncertain. Trimming cost V 1 base and J 5 bases, with 9 bases left between them. In germline, CDR1 is MDHEN, CDR2 SYDVKM. The CDR3 extends over 13 amino acids. CDR3 protein: CASSLSAGDEQYF. Written as DNA, the CDR3 is TGTGCCAGCAGTTTATCCGCCGGCGACGAGCAGTACTTC. Full variable domain (missing parts from reference TRBV28 and TRBJ2-7): DVKVTQSSRYLVKRTGEKVFLECVQDMDHENMFWYRQDPGLGLRLIYFSYDVKMKEKGDIPEGYSVSREKKERFSLILESASTNQTSMYLCASSLSAGDEQYFGPGTRLTVT.

In its sample, this clonotype was seen a few times. The V call is TRBV25-1, the J call TRBJ2-1; D ambiguous. This CDR3 region has 10 residues. V shed 6 bases and J shed 9 bases, with 6 bases lying between them. Germline assignment: CDR1 MGHDK and CDR2 SYGVNS. CDR3: CASSASEQFF. The CDR3 coding sequence is TGTGCCAGCAGCGCTTCTGAGCAGTTCTTC.

This rearrangement joins TRBV7-9 to TRBJ1-2, with 10 bases aligning to TRBD1. The germline V gene encodes CDR1 SEHNR and CDR2 FQNEAQ (reference sequence). V was clipped by 5 bases and J by 6 bases; unmatched bases: 9. The length of the CDR3 is 15 residues. Here the CDR3 DNA reads TGTGCCAGCAGCGCCGAATTGGACAGGGGGGATGGCTACACCTTC. This translates into CASSAELDRGDGYTF.

The chain is built from TRBV28 and TRBJ2-3, with D perhaps matching TRBD1 (5 bases). Germline values: CDR1 MDHEN, CDR2 SYDVKM. The length of the CDR3 is 16 residues. V was clipped by 4 bases and J by 3 bases, with 17 bases between them. The CDR3 nucleotides are TGTGCCAGCAGTTCGACAGCTTTTAGACTGACAGATACGCAGTATTTT. Its protein is CASSSTAFRLTDTQYF.

The V and J genes are TRBV16 and TRBJ2-3; 13 positions agree with TRBD2. The CDR3 consists of 17 residues. V was clipped by 3 bases and J by 2 bases; unmatched bases: 5. The germline gives CDR1 KGHSY, CDR2 FQNENV. The CDR3 DNA reads TGTGCCAGCAGCCACTCCGGGACTAGCGGGGACACAGATACGCAGTATTTT. Its protein is CASSHSGTSGDTDTQYF.

At least ten counts were recorded for this clonotype. The rearrangement joins TRBV3-1 to TRBJ1-1; unclear D gene. CDR3 length equals 13 residues. Germline V gene lookup returns CDR1 LGHDT and CDR2 YNNKEL (reference sequence). Trimming pared 0 bases from V and 0 bases from J, leaving 2 bases between. DNA for the CDR3: TGTGCCAGCAGCCAAGAGCTGAACACTGAAGCTTTCTTT. Its protein is CASSQELNTEAFF.

V gene TRBV25-1 combines with J gene TRBJ1-1; D not certain. The germline V and J ends were trimmed by 4 bases and 1 base, with 10 bases remaining between them. Germline loops: CDR1 MGHDK, CDR2 SYGVNS. The CDR3 is 14 residues long. DNA of the CDR3: TGTGCCAGCAGTGCCGGAAGGAGGAACACTGAAGCTTTCTTT. Amino acids: CASSAGRRNTEAFF.

The J gene is TRBJ2-3, the V gene TRBV10-3; 9 bases match TRBD2. J lost 2 bases, V lost 10 bases, and 13 bases had no gene match. The CDR3 loop spans 16 amino acids. Germline CDR1 reads ENHRY; CDR2 reads SYGVKD. The CDR3 DNA is TGTGCCACCTCCAAGGCGAGCGGGGGGCCCACAGATACGCAGTATTTT. This translates into CATSKASGGPTDTQYF.

The chain joins TRBV24-1 to TRBJ2-6; D possibly matches TRBD1 or TRBD2 (5 bases each). Trimming removed 2 bases at V and 8 bases at J, with 9 bases between. Germline assignment: CDR1 KGHDR and CDR2 SFDVKD. CDR3 length: 14 residues. DNA of the CDR3: TGTGCCACCAGTGATTCCGGGGCTCCCAACGTCCTGACTTTC. Protein sequence: CATSDSGAPNVLTF.

The gene calls are TRBV6-4 and TRBJ2-1; TRBD2 agrees at 10 bases. This CDR3 comprises 15 residues. After removal of 1 base from V and 8 bases from J, the junction contained 5 bases not matched to a gene. CDR1 is MRHNA and CDR2 is SNTAGT in the germline V gene. This chain's CDR3 is CASSDWSGGGYEQFF. CDR3 sequence (DNA): TGTGCCAGCAGTGACTGGAGCGGGGGGGGCTATGAGCAGTTCTTC.

The sample holds a few counts of this clonotype. The chain recombines TRBV29-1 with TRBJ2-7; 7 bases match TRBD1. Trimming removed 5 bases from V and 6 bases from J; junction bases left unmatched: 7. The germline gives CDR1 SQVTM, CDR2 ANQGSEA. The CDR3 has 12 amino acids. CDR3 DNA sequence: TGCAGCGTTTCGACAGGGTATACCGAGCAGTACTTC. Encoded protein: CSVSTGYTEQYF.

The chain is built from TRBV3-1 and TRBJ2-1; D remains ambiguous. The CDR3 has 15 residues. Germline V lookup: CDR1 LGHDT, CDR2 YNNKEL (reference sequence). The germline V and J ends were trimmed by 3 bases and 6 bases, with 15 bases remaining between them. CDR3 sequence (DNA): TGTGCCAGCAGCCAGCGCGAGATCATAGGCAATGAGCAGTTCTTC. It yields the protein CASSQREIIGNEQFF.

J is TRBJ1-3 and V is TRBV6-7; D call uncertain. TRBV6-7 is treated as an ORF (open reading frame) with a function not yet certain. The CDR3 runs 12 residues. Deletions cut 3 bases from V and 4 bases from J, with 4 bases between. CDR3 in DNA: TGTGCCAGCAGTTATACGGGAAACACCATATATTTT. This gives the protein CASSYTGNTIYF.

The chain links TRBV7-9 to TRBJ2-3; D not certain. From germline, CDR1 is SEHNR and CDR2 FQNEAQ (reference sequence). Trimming left V 6 bases short and J 0 bases short, with 7 bases between. The CDR3 extends over 13 amino acids. CDR3 bases: TGTGCCAGCAGGAAAGCTAGCACAGATACGCAGTATTTT. Residues: CASRKASTDTQYF.

V gene TRBV12-3 or TRBV12-4 combines with J gene TRBJ1-2, with D perhaps matching TRBD1 (5 bases). The ends were cut back, 4 bases at V and 0 bases at J, with 12 bases in the middle. This CDR3 contains 15 residues. The CDR3 is CASSSSGPSNYGYTF. In nucleotides, the CDR3 is TGTGCCAGCAGTTCCTCGGGGCCGTCTAACTATGGCTACACCTTC.

DNA for the CDR3: TGTGCCAGCAGTGGGTCGGGACTAGGAGCGACGGTTAATACAGATACGCAGTATTTT. The encoded protein is CASSGSGLGATVNTDTQYF. This chain joins TRBV2 and TRBJ2-3, with 8 bases lining up with TRBD2. CDR1 and CDR2 from the germline V gene are SNHLY and FYNNEI. V was clipped by 4 bases and J by 3 bases; unmatched bases: 18. CDR3 size: 19 residues.

In this sample, this clonotype turned up a few times. The V gene is TRBV5-1, the J gene TRBJ1-1, with a weak D call TRBD1 (5 bases). CDR1 is SGHRS and CDR2 is YFSETQ in the germline V gene. The CDR3 has 13 residues. Between the trimmed V and J ends, which lost 6 bases and 3 bases, there was a span of 12 bases. The CDR3 loop reads CASKGPQDTEAFF. In DNA form, the CDR3 reads TGCGCCAGCAAGGGACCTCAGGACACTGAAGCTTTCTTT. Full variable domain (missing parts from reference TRBV5-1 and TRBJ1-1): KAGVTQTPRYLIKTRGQQVTLSCSPISGHRSVSWYQQTPGQGLQFLFEYFSETQRNKGNFPGRFSGRQFSNSRSEMNVSTLELGDSALYLCASKGPQDTEAFFGQGTRLTVV.

J is TRBJ2-5 and V is TRBV20-1, with D perhaps TRBD2 (5 bases). Per the germline V gene, CDR1 is DFQATT and CDR2 is SNEGSKA (reference sequence). Trimming cost V 3 bases and J 0 bases, with 11 bases left between them. The CDR3 totals 14 residues. The CDR3 sequence is CSASSGSYQETQYF. The CDR3 DNA follows: TGCAGTGCTAGCTCGGGGTCGTACCAAGAGACCCAGTACTTC.

The chain couples TRBV7-2 to TRBJ1-6; D is unclear. CDR3 length equals 14 residues. Germline values: CDR1 SGHTA, CDR2 FQGNSA. Trimming removed 3 bases at V and 7 bases at J, with 10 bases between. CDR3 sequence reads: CASSFLGMNSPLHF. CDR3 nucleotide sequence: TGTGCCAGCAGCTTTCTGGGAATGAATTCACCCCTCCACTTT.

On this clonotype itself: Given a much more abundant clone one base away, this may be a read error. The J gene is TRBJ2-1, the V gene TRBV5-1, with D maybe TRBD1 (6 bases). The CDR3 is 15 amino acids. Trimming took 5 bases from V and 3 from J, leaving 15 bases between them. From germline, CDR1 is SGHRS and CDR2 YFSETQ. CDR3 bases: TGCGCCAGCAGGCCCTGGGACACCTTCTACAATGAGCAGTTCTTC. Translated: CASRPWDTFYNEQFF.

V usage is TRBV9 and J usage is TRBJ1-1; no definite D call. Germline CDR1 is SGDLS and CDR2 is YYNGEE. The V and J ends lost 0 bases and 5 bases respectively, with 20 bases between them. This CDR3 spans 17 amino acids. The CDR3 coding sequence is TGTGCCAGCAGCGTAGCCCCCATTACAGAGATTGGGACTGAAGCTTTCTTT. The encoded protein is CASSVAPITEIGTEAFF.

This clonotype showed up just a few times. The gene calls are TRBV5-1 and TRBJ2-7; D remains unclear. Germline V lookup: CDR1 SGHRS, CDR2 YFSETQ. V was shortened by 4 bases and J by 0 bases, with 5 bases between the two germline ends. The CDR3 spans 12 residues. The CDR3 sequence: CASSISSYEQYF. The CDR3 nucleotides read TGCGCCAGCAGCATCAGCTCCTACGAGCAGTACTTC.